This T cell receptor beta chain is drawn from a study of cytomegalovirus exposure and HLA in healthy donors (dated by TCRdb to the late 2010s). For context, the study as a whole: An earlier analysis of about 560 of the donors reported about 280 Gb of sequence data and 117 million unique TCR beta sequences obtained from about 179 million T cells. An early release that covered roughly 600 HLA-typed donors contained approximately 300 gigabases of sequencing data and around 85 million unique TCR sequences. Among the 398 genotyped donors, about 85% belonged to the genetic ancestry cluster associated with self-reported Caucasian donors. The aim of the study was to test whether cataloging public T cell receptors could identify signatures of past pathogen exposure. Using immunosequencing, the study profiled T cell repertoires from about 610 subjects and related those repertoires to cytomegalovirus serostatus. Along with the roughly 610-subject first cohort, a separate validation cohort of over 90 different subjects was used. The study combined high-throughput TCR immunosequencing, statistical association of individual TCRs with disease status, and machine learning to predict cytomegalovirus infection status. A later analysis re-analyzed previously published TCR beta repertoires from 500 to 700 donors and added high-resolution HLA genotyping to study TCR occurrence patterns. The later analysis used no new phenotypic data to find candidate immune exposures, relying instead on TCR beta sequences and their occurrence across donors. To decide whether each TCR beta V gene segment behaved as functional or pseudogenic, an earlier analysis of some 570 of the donors relied on high-throughput TCR beta sequencing. Donor age, sex, ethnicity and CMV serostatus were collected together with the repertoire data. A later genetic analysis took genome-wide SNP genotypes for about 55% of the 666 donors and used that subset as a discovery cohort. Every discovery cohort repertoire had been produced on one sequencing platform. HLA typing included class I and class II loci at four-digit resolution. Typing coverage differed by locus: A, B, C, DRB1 and DQB1 were typed in roughly 620-630 donors, DQA1 in roughly 500, DPA1 in nearly 610, and DPB1 in around 440. A handful of DR-DQ haplotypes were handled as single units for association and clustering because linkage in the cohort was strong. Across about 380 genotyped donors of the cohort, an average of about 250,000 unique TCR beta nucleotide sequences per donor were sequenced, and around 19% of those sequences were non-productive. Summary of the overall study and its limitations: While some public TCRs were present in many individuals, most TCR sequences turned up only very rarely across donors. CMV serostatus was the only immune exposure information available for the cohort. A cluster of highly shared sequence variants was judged likely to represent a technical artifact of the sequencing pipeline. According to the authors, the approach could potentially be generalized to other disease states and immunological phenotypes. Compared with the approximately 670-donor mean, donors in an Asian-associated ancestry cluster had fewer N-insertions in productive TCRs, according to a later genetic analysis. According to a later analysis, parvovirus B19, influenza, CMV and Epstein-Barr virus appeared linked to several top co-occurrence clusters. Cytomegalovirus status was reported to be diagnosed by the classifier with high specificity and sensitivity in both the original and validation cohorts. The earlier analysis of approximately 560 of the donors excluded around 17 rarely observed V segments, including chromosome 9 orphons, because counts were too low. A further reported finding was that TCR beta sequences accurately predicted the HLA-A and HLA-B alleles for most subjects in the first cohort. This cohort had only TCR beta chains sequenced, and the lack of alpha or paired-chain data limited which features could be detected. In a later analysis, HLA-associated TCR beta chains were found to be more clonally expanded and to have lower generation probabilities than equally common non-associated chains. In a later analysis, the rate of TCR association differed among HLA loci, with DRB1 alleles having the most associated TCRs and HLA-C alleles having the fewest. V-gene and J-gene trimming of TCR beta chains was associated with a missense DCLRE1C variant in a later genetic analysis, and the association was replicated in an independent cohort. The 87-base-pair reads could not distinguish some IMGT-functional V segments, including TRBV6-2 and TRBV6-3, so those segments were excluded. Because HLA typing was unavailable for some donors at each locus, only the typed subset was used in association tests. The study gave a list of roughly 150 TCR beta chains associated with cytomegalovirus. Assigning TCR associations to individual alleles was difficult when HLA alleles, especially DR and DQ, strongly co-occurred. Sequencing depth was assumed to be roughly uniform across donors in the presence/absence analyses, though that assumption may not hold. In a later analysis, around 17,000 TCR beta sequences were associated with specific HLA alleles at a false discovery rate of 0.05. An earlier analysis of several hundred of the donors showed that most TCR beta V segments appeared in productive rearrangements either about 87% or about 30% of the time, which broadly matched IMGT annotations. In vitro tests confirmed that a few of the cytomegalovirus-associated TCR beta chains recognize cytomegalovirus antigens. According to a later analysis, most CMV-associated TCR beta chains appeared to be HLA-restricted, and the HLA associations seemed to be driven largely by CMV exposure. Correlated functional status among segregating V segments might be attributable to linkage disequilibrium, but an unknown experimental factor could not be ruled out.

For CDR1 and CDR2, the germline V gene lists MDHEN and SYDVKM. The CDR3 measures 15 amino acids from cysteine to phenylalanine. Just the 45-base CDR3 DNA is kept, in frame starting at base 1. V and J lose 5 bases and 2 bases, and a span of 15 bases separates them. In total, more than 500 healthy bone marrow donors made up the cohort. All cohort members were sampled while nominally healthy, although unrecorded immune exposures were likely present. The donor was CMV seronegative and belonged to the group of over 350 seronegative cohort members. A peripheral blood sample was collected from each donor, and TCR beta sequencing was performed on peripheral blood mononuclear cells. The Qiagen DNeasy Blood Extraction Kit was used to extract genomic DNA from the blood cell samples. With respect to this clone: Its antigen is currently not known. Base qualities are not provided; no much larger clone lies one nucleotide away.

The library relied on the immunoSEQ multiplex PCR assay. For the multiplex PCR, a mixture combining 60 forward primers for TCR Vbeta segments and 13 reverse primers for TCR Jbeta segments was used. A multiplex PCR assay on genomic DNA amplified the CDR3 region of rearranged TCR beta genes. On the Illumina HiSeq System, the amplified TCR beta libraries were sequenced as 87-base-pair reads. Per the source publication's procedure: A later analysis tallied roughly 80 million unique TCR beta chains across the 650 to 750 repertoires, and approximately 9.9 million of those chains were shared by two or more donors. Raw reads were error-corrected and collapsed into unique sequences with a nearest-neighbor algorithm that merged closely related sequences to remove PCR and sequencing errors. To assign V, D and J gene segments, CDR3 sequences were aligned to IMGT reference sequences. For a sequence to be retained, at least a six-nucleotide match to both a V gene segment and a J gene segment was required. A rearrangement was called productive if the CDR3 had no stop codons and remained in frame with V and J, and every other rearrangement was called non-productive. CDR3 was defined by IMGT convention, running from the second conserved V-encoded cysteine to the conserved J-encoded phenylalanine. The earlier analysis of about 530 of the donors excluded any sequence lacking an unambiguous match to a single V gene segment. An earlier analysis of some 610 of the donors called V segments functional above 56.7% productive rearrangements and segregating when the between-donor standard deviation exceeded 5%. To diagnose cytomegalovirus status from the catalog of TCR beta chain sequences, a statistical classification framework was built. V and J gene assignment, in a later analysis, came from comparing TCR nucleotide sequences with IMGT/GENE-DB human TR gene sequences. The TCRdist pipeline was used in a later analysis to assign CDR3 sequences and most-parsimonious VDJ recombination scenarios. In a later analysis, each TCR beta chain was defined by its CDR3 amino acid sequence together with its V-gene family, and reads lacking a unique V-gene family were excluded. In a later analysis, fewer than 650 highly shared, low-generation-probability nucleotide sequences were removed to address suspected cross-contamination and a sequencing artifact. In a later analysis, a clonal expansion index for each public chain was calculated from normalized within-repertoire ranks of inferred template counts. Generation probabilities in a later analysis came from a VDJ recombination model fitted to out-of-frame rearrangements, and those results were checked against IGoR. In a later analysis, hypergeometric tests were used to score TCR-TCR, TCR-HLA and TCR-CMV co-occurrence, with a repertoire-size bias correction applied to TCR pairs. A later analysis estimated false discovery rates by permuting HLA or CMV assignments 20 times. A later analysis grouped co-occurring TCRs with DBSCAN, adding TCRdist sequence similarity when clustering within HLA-allele-positive subsets. Repertoires with fewer than 30,000 or more than 120,000 public chains were left out of co-occurrence clustering, as were about five repertoires with anomalous nucleotide sharing. The source is immuneACCESS, and TCRdb retained only in-frame sequences with V and J called. Part of the clones is not carried over; for the studies checked, unresolved V genes explain less than half of this, and the remainder is unexplained. Clonal size and the V and J genes are those of that table, whereas D and trimming came from the DNA. In this sample the table shows about 150,000 clones, about four fifths of which occur a single time. Together, the top ten hold about 2.4% of the sample.

The sequenced sample was PBMCs. The chain is encoded by TRBV28 joined to TRBJ2-5; the D gene lacks a confident call. This clonotype was sampled from a male donor in good health and CMV-seronegative. The CDR3 has the sequence CASSRDVQRQETQYF. The DNA sequence is given as TGTGCCAGCAGTCGCGACGTACAGAGACAAGAGACCCAGTACTTC. The CDR3 plus the reference TRBV28 and TRBJ2-5 genes for the other parts give the full variable domain: DVKVTQSSRYLVKRTGEKVFLECVQDMDHENMFWYRQDPGLGLRLIYFSYDVKMKEKGDIPEGYSVSREKKERFSLILESASTNQTSMYLCASSRDVQRQETQYFGPGTRLLVL.